This T cell receptor (beta chain) was identified during a study of T-cell reconstitution after alpha-beta-depleted transplantation in children. Germline V gives CDR1 LGHDT, CDR2 YNNKEL (reference sequence). Trimming removed 4 bases from V and 7 bases from J, with 11 bases in between. CDR3 size: 12 residues. A TCRbeta library incorporating unique molecular identifiers was prepared. TCRdb reanalysed the PCR reads using MiXCR and keeps one entry per CDR3 protein. Counted here are about 270,000 distinct CDR3 sequences, more than 8% occurring once; the ten biggest clones make up roughly a tenth. The genes are TRBV3-1 and TRBJ2-7, with D possibly being TRBD1 or TRBD2 (5 bases each). The clonotype was recovered from a human donor who donated a stem cell graft to a child with SCID. This material consisted of PBMCs from the stem cell graft donor, taken from the stem cell graft. The CDR3 coding sequence is TGTGCCAGCAGCCCCACGTGGGGGGAGCAGTACTTC. It encodes CASSPTWGEQYF.